This T cell receptor beta chain was sequenced during a study of early T cells in non-severe SARS-CoV-2 infection. The germline V gene encodes CDR1 SNHLY and CDR2 FYNNEI. Trimming removed 3 bases from V and 0 bases from J, with 12 bases in between. CDR3 length equals 16 residues. Each CDR3 protein is one row after TCRdb ran MiXCR on the 5' RACE reads. The sample has 25,000 to 30,000 distinct CDR3 sequences; 5.3% are singletons. This clonotype was found many times. The source is an adult who was a healthcare worker with PCR-confirmed SARS-CoV-2 infection or an uninfected control (not recorded which). Sequencing input: whole blood. The rearrangement joins TRBV2 to TRBJ1-3, with no clear D. CDR3 DNA: TGTGCCAGCAGTGATAGGCGGTCCCGCTCTGGAAACACCATATATTTT. Translated: CASSDRRSRSGNTIYF.